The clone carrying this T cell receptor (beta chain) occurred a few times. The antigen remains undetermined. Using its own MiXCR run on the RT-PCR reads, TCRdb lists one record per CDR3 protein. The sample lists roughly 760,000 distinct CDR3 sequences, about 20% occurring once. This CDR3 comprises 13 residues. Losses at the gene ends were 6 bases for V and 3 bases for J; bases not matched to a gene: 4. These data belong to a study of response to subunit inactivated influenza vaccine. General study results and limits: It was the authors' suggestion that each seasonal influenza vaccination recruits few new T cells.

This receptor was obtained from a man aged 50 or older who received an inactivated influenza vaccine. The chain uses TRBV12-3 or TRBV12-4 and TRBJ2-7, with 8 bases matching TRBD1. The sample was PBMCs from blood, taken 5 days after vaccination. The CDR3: CASRRTGFYEQYF. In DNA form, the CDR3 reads TGTGCCAGCAGGAGGACAGGGTTCTACGAGCAGTACTTC.